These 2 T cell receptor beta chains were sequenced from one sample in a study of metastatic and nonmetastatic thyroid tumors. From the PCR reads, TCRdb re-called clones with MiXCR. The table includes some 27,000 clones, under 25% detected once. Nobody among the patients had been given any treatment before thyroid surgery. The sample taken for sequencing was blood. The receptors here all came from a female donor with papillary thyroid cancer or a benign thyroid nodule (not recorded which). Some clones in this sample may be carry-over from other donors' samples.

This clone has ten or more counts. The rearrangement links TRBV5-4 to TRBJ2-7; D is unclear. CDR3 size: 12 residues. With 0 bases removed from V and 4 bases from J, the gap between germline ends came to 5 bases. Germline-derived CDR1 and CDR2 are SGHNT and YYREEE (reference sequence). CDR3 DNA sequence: TGTGCCAGCAGCTTGGACCGATACGAGCAGTACTTC. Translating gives CASSLDRYEQYF.

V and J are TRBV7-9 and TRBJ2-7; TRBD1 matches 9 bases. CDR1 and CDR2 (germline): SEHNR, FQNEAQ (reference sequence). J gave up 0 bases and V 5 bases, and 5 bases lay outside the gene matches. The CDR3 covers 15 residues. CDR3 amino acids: CASSQGTGRSYEQYF. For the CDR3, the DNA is TGTGCCAGCAGCCAAGGGACAGGGCGCTCCTACGAGCAGTACTTC.